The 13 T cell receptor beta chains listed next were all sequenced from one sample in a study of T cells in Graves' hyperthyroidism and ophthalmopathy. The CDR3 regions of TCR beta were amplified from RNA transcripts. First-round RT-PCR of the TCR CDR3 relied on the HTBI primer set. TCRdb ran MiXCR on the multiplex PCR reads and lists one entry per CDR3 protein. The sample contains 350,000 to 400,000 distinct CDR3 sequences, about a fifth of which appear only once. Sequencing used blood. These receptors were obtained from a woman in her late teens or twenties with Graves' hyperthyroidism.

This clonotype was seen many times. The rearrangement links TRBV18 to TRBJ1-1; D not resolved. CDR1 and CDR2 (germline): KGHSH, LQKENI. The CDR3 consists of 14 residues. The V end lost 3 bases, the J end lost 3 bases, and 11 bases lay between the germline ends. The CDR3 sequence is CASSPRQVDTEAFF. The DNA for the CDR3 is TGTGCCAGCTCACCTCGACAAGTCGACACTGAAGCTTTCTTT.

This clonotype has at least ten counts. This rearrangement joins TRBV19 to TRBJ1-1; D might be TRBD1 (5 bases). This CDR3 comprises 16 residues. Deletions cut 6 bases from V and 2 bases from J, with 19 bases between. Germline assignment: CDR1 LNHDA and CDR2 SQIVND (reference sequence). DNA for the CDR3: TGTGCCAGTAGCTTCGAGCCCGGGACGGGTAACACTGAAGCTTTCTTT. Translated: CASSFEPGTGNTEAFF.

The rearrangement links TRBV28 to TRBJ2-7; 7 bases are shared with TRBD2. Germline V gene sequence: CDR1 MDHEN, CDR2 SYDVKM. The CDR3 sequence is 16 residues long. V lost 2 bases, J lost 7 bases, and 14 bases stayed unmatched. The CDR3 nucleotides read TGTGCCAGCAGTTTACGGCGGCGGGCGGGAGTGAGTGAGCAGTACTTC. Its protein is CASSLRRRAGVSEQYF.

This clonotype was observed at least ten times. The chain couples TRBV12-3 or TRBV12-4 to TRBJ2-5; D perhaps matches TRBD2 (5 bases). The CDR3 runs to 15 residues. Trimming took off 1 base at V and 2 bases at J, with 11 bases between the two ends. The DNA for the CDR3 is TGTGCCAGCAGTTTAGGAACGGGAAGACAAGAGACCCAGTACTTC. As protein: CASSLGTGRQETQYF.

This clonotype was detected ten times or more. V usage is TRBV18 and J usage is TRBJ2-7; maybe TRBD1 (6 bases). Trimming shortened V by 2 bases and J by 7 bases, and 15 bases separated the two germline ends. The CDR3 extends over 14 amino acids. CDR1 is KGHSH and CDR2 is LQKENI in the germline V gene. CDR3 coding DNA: TGTGCCAGCTCACCAGGGGCAGGGGTCGGAGAGCAGTACTTC. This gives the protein CASSPGAGVGEQYF.

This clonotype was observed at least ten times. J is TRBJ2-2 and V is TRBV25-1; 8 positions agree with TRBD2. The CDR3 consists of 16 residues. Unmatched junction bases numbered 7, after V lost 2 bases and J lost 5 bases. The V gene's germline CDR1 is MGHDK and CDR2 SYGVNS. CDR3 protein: CASSEIGGGGTGELFF. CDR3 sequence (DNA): TGTGCCAGCAGTGAAATCGGGGGGGGAGGAACCGGGGAGCTGTTTTTT.

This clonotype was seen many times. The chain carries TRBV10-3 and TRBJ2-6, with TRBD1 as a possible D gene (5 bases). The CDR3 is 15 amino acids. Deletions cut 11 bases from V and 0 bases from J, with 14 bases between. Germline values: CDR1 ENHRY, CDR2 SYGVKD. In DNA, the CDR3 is TGTGCCTCCGGCAGGGTGTACTCTGGGGCCAACGTCCTGACTTTC. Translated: CASGRVYSGANVLTF.

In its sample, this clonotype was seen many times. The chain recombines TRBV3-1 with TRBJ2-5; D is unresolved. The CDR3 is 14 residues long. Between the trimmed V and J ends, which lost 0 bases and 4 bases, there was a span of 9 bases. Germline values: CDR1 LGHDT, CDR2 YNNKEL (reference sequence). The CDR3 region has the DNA TGTGCCAGCAGCCAAGAATTCCGGCCAGAGACCCAGTACTTC. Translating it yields CASSQEFRPETQYF.

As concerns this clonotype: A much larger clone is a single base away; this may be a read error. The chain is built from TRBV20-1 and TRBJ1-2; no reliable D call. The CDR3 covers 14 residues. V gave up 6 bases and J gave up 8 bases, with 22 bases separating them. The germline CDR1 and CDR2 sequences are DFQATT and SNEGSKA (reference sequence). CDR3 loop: CSAKLPGLQRGYTF. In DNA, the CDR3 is TGCAGTGCCAAATTGCCTGGGCTCCAGCGAGGCTACACCTTC.

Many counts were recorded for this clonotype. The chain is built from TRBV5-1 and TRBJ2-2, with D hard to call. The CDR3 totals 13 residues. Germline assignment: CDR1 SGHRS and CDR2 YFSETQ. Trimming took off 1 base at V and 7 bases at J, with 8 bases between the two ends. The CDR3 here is CASSLRENGELFF. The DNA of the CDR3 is TGCGCCAGCAGCTTGCGAGAAAACGGGGAGCTGTTTTTT.

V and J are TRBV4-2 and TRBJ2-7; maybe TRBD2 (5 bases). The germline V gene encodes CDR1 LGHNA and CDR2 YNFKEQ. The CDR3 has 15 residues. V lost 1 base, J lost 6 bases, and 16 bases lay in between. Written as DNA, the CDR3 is TGTGCCAGCAGCCAAGGGGAAGGGAGTGGATTCGAGCAGTACTTC. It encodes CASSQGEGSGFEQYF.

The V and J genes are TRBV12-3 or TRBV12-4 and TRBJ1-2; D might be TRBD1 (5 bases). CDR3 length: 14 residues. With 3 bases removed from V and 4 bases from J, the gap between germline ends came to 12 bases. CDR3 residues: CASSFGGHGYGYTF. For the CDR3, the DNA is TGTGCCAGCAGTTTCGGGGGTCATGGCTATGGCTACACCTTC.

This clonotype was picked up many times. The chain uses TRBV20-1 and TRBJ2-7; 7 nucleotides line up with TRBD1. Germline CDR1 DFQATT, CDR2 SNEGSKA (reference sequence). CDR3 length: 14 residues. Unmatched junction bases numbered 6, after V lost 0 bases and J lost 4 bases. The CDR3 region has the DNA TGCAGTGCTAGAGATCAGGGGGTAGGGTACGAGCAGTACTTC. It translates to CSARDQGVGYEQYF.